The sequence of this T cell receptor beta chain was determined in a study of T-cell memory formation after mild COVID-19. This clonotype showed up just a few times. What it binds is not known. Germline trimming cut 2 bases from V and 4 bases from J; bases unmatched to any gene: 7. The CDR3 length is 15 residues. CDR1 is DFQATT, CDR2 SNEGSKA, per germline (reference sequence). In TCRdb, the 5' RACE reads were re-called with MiXCR into one record per CDR3 protein. In the table there are hundreds of thousands of distinct CDR3 sequences, approximately 24% of which are singletons. General study findings and limits: Clones from the second wave (peaking day 37) had unconfirmed SARS-CoV-2 specificity. CD4+ clones that contracted lay mainly in CM and EM; CD8+ ones lay in EMRA.

The sequenced material came from PBMCs or a T cell subset sorted from them (not recorded which). This TCR came from an adult woman who had mild COVID-19 (a few samples of this study predate the infection). Cell type and time point are not known. The rearrangement joins TRBV20-1 to TRBJ2-7, with TRBD2 matching over 11 bases. Here the CDR3 reads CSARKRLAGLYEQYF. CDR3 in DNA: TGCAGTGCTAGAAAAAGACTAGCGGGGCTTTACGAGCAGTACTTC.